Listed here is a single T cell receptor beta chain. This entry is derived from a study of patients and donors after allogeneic stem cell transplantation. TCRdb reprocessed the RT-PCR reads with MiXCR, giving one entry per CDR3 protein. The sample includes about 72,000 distinct CDR3 sequences, 26% of them seen just once. Trimming removed 1 base from V and 6 bases from J, with 18 bases in between. The V gene's germline CDR1 is KGHSH and CDR2 LQKENI. The CDR3 has 16 amino acids. This TCR was recovered from a human donor who was either an allogeneic HSCT recipient or a stem cell or donor lymphocyte infusion donor (not recorded which). It is not recorded whose cells these are; they may come from a transplant donor. The chain links TRBV18 to TRBJ1-2; the D gene is possibly TRBD1 (5 bases). Sequencing used blood, either unsorted or a sorted T cell fraction (not recorded which). DNA for the CDR3: TGTGCCAGCTCACCACTTCGGTCGGGACTCAAAGATGGCTACACCTTC. Residues: CASSPLRSGLKDGYTF.